This entry lists 5 T cell receptor beta chains sequenced from one sample in a study of T cells after yellow fever vaccination. TCRdb re-analysed the 5' RACE reads in MiXCR, keeping a single row per CDR3 protein. The profile shows almost 600,000 distinct CDR3 sequences, 13% of them singletons. The specimen was PBMCs, collected on the day of the yellow fever booster vaccination. The origin of the receptors is a man younger than 45 who received the YFV17D yellow fever vaccine.

V gene TRBV3-1 combines with J gene TRBJ1-3; TRBD1 might be the D (5 bases). The V gene lost 3 bases and the J gene lost 0 bases, with 12 bases spanning the gap. The germline V gene has CDR1 LGHDT and CDR2 YNNKEL (reference sequence). The CDR3 runs to 16 residues. The CDR3 coding sequence is TGTGCCAGCAGCCATAGAGGGACGGTCTCTGGAAACACCATATATTTT. Protein: CASSHRGTVSGNTIYF.

This clonotype was picked up a small number of times. J is TRBJ2-5 and V is TRBV10-3; D might be TRBD1 or TRBD2, each matching 5 bases. Trimming removed 4 bases at V and 5 bases at J, with 20 bases between. The CDR3 spans 16 residues. Per the germline V gene, CDR1 is ENHRY and CDR2 is SYGVKD. The CDR3 DNA reads as TGTGCCATCAGTGCATCCGGGACCGACGTTGGGGAGACCCAGTACTTC. Its protein is CAISASGTDVGETQYF.

This clonotype was found a few times. The chain joins TRBV5-1 to TRBJ2-7; 7 nucleotides agree with TRBD2. Germline lookup yields CDR1 SGHRS and CDR2 YFSETQ. The CDR3 has 15 residues. The V segment lost 4 bases and the J segment 0 bases; nucleotides outside the gene matches: 7. The CDR3 reads CASSASGTVSYEQYF. CDR3 nucleotide sequence: TGCGCCAGCAGCGCTAGCGGAACGGTCTCCTACGAGCAGTACTTC.

V is TRBV19 and J is TRBJ2-7; 7 bases line up with TRBD1. V was clipped by 5 bases and J by 6 bases; unmatched bases: 10. CDR1 LNHDA and CDR2 SQIVND come from the germline V gene (reference sequence). The CDR3 is 14 amino acids. The CDR3 loop is CASSDREFLGEQYF. DNA for the CDR3: TGTGCCAGTAGTGACAGGGAGTTCCTCGGCGAGCAGTACTTC. Full variable domain (rest looked up from reference TRBV19 and TRBJ2-7): DGGITQSPKYLFRKEGQNVTLSCEQNLNHDAMYWYRQDPGQGLRLIYYSQIVNDFQKGDIAEGYSVSREKKESFPLTVTSAQKNPTAFYLCASSDREFLGEQYFGPGTRLTVT.

For this clonotype: The junction departs from germline at one end; a sequencing error may be responsible. The V and J genes are TRBV6-1 and TRBJ2-3; D is perhaps TRBD2 (6 bases). The CDR3 contains 13 residues. Germline values: CDR1 MNHNS, CDR2 SASEGT. The CDR3, as DNA: TGTGCTAGCAGCGGGCAATCCACAGATACGCAGTATTTT. As protein: CASSGQSTDTQYF.